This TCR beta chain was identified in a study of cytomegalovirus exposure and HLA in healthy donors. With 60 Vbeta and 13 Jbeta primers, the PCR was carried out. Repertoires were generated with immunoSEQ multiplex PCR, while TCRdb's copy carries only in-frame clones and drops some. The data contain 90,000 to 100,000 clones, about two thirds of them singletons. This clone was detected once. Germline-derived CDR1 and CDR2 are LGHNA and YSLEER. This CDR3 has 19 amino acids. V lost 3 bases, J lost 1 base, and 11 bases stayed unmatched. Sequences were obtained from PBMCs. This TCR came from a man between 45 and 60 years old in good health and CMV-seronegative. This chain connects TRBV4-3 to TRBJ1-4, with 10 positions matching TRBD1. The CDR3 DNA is TGCGCCAGCAGCCAGATAACCGGGACAGGGGCCTTAACTAATGAAAAACTGTTTTTT. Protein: CASSQITGTGALTNEKLFF.